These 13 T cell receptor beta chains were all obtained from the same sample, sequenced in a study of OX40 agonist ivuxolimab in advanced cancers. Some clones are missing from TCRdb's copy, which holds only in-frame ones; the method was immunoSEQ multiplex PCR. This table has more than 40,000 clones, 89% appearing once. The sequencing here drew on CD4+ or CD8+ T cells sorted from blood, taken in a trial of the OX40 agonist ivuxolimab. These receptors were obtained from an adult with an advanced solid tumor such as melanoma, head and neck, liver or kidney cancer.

CDR3 sequence (DNA): TGTGCCAGCACCCTTACGGGGGGGACCTACGAGCAGTACTTC. It encodes CASTLTGGTYEQYF. The V call is TRBV6-6, the J call TRBJ2-7; TRBD2 agrees at 8 bases. Germline V lookup: CDR1 MNHNY, CDR2 SVGAGI (reference sequence). The junction had 7 bases not matched to a gene; V was cut back by 7 bases and J by 2 bases. This CDR3 is 14 amino acids long.

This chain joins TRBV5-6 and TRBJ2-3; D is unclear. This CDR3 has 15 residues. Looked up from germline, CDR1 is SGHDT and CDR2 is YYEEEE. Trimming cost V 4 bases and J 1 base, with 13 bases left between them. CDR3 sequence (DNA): TGTGCCAGCAGCGGCTCCGGTTGGGGCACAGATACGCAGTATTTT. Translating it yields CASSGSGWGTDTQYF.

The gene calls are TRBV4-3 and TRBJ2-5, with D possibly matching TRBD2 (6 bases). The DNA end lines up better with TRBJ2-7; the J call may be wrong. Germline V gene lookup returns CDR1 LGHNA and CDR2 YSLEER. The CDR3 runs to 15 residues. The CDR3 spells CASSQGLRGFDEQYF. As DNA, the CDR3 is TGCGCCAGCAGCCAAGGGCTTCGGGGGTTTGACGAGCAGTACTTC.

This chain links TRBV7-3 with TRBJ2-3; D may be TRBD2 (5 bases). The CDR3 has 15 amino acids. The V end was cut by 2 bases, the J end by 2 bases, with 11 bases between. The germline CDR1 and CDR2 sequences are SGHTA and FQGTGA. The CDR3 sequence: CASSLSERITDTQYF. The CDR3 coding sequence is TGTGCCAGCAGCTTATCGGAGCGGATCACAGATACGCAGTATTTT.

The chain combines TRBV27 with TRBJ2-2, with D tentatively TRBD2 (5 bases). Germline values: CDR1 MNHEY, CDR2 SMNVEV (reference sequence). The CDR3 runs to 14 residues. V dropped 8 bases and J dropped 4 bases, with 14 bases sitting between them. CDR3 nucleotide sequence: TGTGCCAGCCAGAAGAGGGATAGCACCGGGGAGCTGTTTTTT. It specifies CASQKRDSTGELFF.

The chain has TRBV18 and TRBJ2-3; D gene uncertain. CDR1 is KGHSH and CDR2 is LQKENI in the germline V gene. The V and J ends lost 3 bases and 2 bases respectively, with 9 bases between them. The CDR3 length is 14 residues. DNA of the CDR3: TGTGCCAGCTCACCGTCCATGGTCACAGATACGCAGTATTTT. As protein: CASSPSMVTDTQYF.

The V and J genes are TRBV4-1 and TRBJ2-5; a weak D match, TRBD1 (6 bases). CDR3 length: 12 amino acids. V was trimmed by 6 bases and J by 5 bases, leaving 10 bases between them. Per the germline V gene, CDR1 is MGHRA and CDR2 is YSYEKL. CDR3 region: CASSNREETQYF. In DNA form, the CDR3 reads TGCGCCAGCAGTAACAGGGAGGAGACCCAGTACTTC.

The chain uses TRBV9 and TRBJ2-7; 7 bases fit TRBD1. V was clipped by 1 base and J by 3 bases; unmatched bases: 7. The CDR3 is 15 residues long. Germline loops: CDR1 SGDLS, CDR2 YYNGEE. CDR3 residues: CASSVSSSGGYEQYF. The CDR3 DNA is TGTGCCAGCAGCGTAAGCTCGTCAGGGGGCTACGAGCAGTACTTC.

CDR3 coding DNA: TGCGCCAGCAGCTTGGAGCCCACCGGGGAGCTGTTTTTT. Its protein product is CASSLEPTGELFF. The rearrangement joins TRBV5-1 to TRBJ2-2; unclear D gene. The length of the CDR3 is 13 residues. The V gene lost 0 bases and the J gene lost 4 bases, with 4 bases spanning the gap. Germline values: CDR1 SGHRS, CDR2 YFSETQ.

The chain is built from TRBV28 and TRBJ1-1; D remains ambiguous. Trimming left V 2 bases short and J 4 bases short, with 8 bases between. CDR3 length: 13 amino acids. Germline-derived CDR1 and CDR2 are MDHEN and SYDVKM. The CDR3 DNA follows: TGTGCCAGCAGTTTAAGCCGAGGCACTGAAGCTTTCTTT. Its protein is CASSLSRGTEAFF.

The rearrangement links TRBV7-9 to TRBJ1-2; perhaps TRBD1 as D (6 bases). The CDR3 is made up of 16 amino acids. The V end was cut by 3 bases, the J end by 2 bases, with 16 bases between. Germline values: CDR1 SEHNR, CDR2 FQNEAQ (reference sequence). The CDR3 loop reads CASSLLQGEGNYGYTF. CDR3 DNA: TGTGCCAGCAGCTTGTTACAGGGCGAGGGGAACTATGGCTACACCTTC.

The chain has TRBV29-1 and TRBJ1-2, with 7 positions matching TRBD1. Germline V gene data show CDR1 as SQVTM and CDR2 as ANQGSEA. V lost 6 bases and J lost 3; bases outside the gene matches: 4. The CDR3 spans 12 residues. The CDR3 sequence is CSVGQADYGYTF. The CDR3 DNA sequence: TGCAGCGTCGGACAGGCCGACTATGGCTACACCTTC.

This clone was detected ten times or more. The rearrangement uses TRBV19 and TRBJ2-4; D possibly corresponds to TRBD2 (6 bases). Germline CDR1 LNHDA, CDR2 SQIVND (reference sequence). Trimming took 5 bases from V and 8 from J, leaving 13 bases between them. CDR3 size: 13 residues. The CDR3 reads CASSVIGGYIQYF. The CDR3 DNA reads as TGTGCCAGTAGTGTGATTGGGGGGTACATTCAGTACTTC.